A selection of T cell receptor beta chains follows, all from one sample in a study of blood T cell repertoires in COVID-19. Profiled with immunoSEQ multiplex PCR; TCRdb holds only in-frame clones, not every one. This table has 60,000 to 70,000 clones, about 75% appearing once. Material for sequencing was peripheral blood. These TCRs come from a woman older than 75 with acute or convalescent COVID-19. Each CDR3 is given with its conserved first and last residue. The D gene is left open where the match is weak. Not all rows give a size; the values are once, few, many and, for expanded clones, a class.

v_call	clone_size	d_call	j_call	cdr3_nt	cdr3_aa
TRBV27	-	TRBD2	TRBJ2-5	TGTGCCAGCAGTCCAAGACTAGCGGGAACTCAAGAGACCCAGTACTTC	CASSPRLAGTQETQYF
TRBV5-1	-	TRBD1	TRBJ2-5	TGCGCCAGCAGCCAACAACAGGGGGCGCATGAGACCCAGTACTTC	CASSQQQGAHETQYF
TRBV7-2	-	TRBD1	TRBJ1-5	TGTGCCAGCCGGGCGACAGGGGGCTGGTTAAGCAATCAGCCCCAGCATTTT	CASRATGGWLSNQPQHF
TRBV6-5	once	TRBD2	TRBJ2-7	TGTGCCAGCAGGTTACTAGCGGGACCCCGTCAGCAGTACTTC	CASRLLAGPRQQYF
TRBV10-3	-	TRBD1	TRBJ2-1	TGTGCCACCAGGACGAGCGACAGGGGCAATGAGCAGTTCTTC	CATRTSDRGNEQFF
TRBV14	-	-	TRBJ2-6	TGTGCCAGCAGCCGCCTAAGCTCTGGGGCCAACGTCCTGACTTTC	CASSRLSSGANVLTF
TRBV14	few	TRBD2	TRBJ2-7	TGTGCCAGCAGCCACCCCGGGACTAGCGGTACCTACGAGCAGTACTTC	CASSHPGTSGTYEQYF
TRBV30	-	TRBD1	TRBJ1-4	TGTGCCTGGAGTCCGGGGACAGGGTTTGGTGAAAAACTGTTTTTT	CAWSPGTGFGEKLFF
TRBV3-1/TRBV3-2	few	-	TRBJ2-3	TGTGCCAGCAGCCAAGCCCGGGGGAAAGATACGCAGTATTTT	CASSQARGKDTQYF
TRBV20-1	-	-	TRBJ2-1	TGCAGTGCTAGTCCCCGGAGTGAGCAGTTCTTC	CSASPRSEQFF
TRBV2	-	-	TRBJ2-7	TGTGCCAGCAAGGGGACTCGGGCCTACGAGCAGTACTTC	CASKGTRAYEQYF
TRBV6-5	-	TRBD1	TRBJ2-7	TGTGCCAGCAGTTATCAGGGGGCGAGCGAGCAGTACTTC	CASSYQGASEQYF
TRBV28	-	TRBD1	TRBJ1-6	TGTGCCAGCGGAACCCGCACAGGGGCCGGTACACGGGGTTCACCCCTCCACTTT	CASGTRTGAGTRGSPLHF
TRBV9	-	TRBD2	TRBJ2-1	TGTGCCAGCAACACTCCGGGACTAGCGGGCGGGGAGCAGTTCTTC	CASNTPGLAGGEQFF
TRBV9	-	-	TRBJ2-5	TGTGCCAGCAGCGTAAGCCAGGCGGAGACCCAGTACTTC	CASSVSQAETQYF
TRBV2	-	TRBD1	TRBJ1-4	TGTGCCAGCAGAACACAGGGGACACCTAATGAAAAACTGTTTTTT	CASRTQGTPNEKLFF
TRBV28	-	TRBD1	TRBJ1-1	TGTGCCAGCACCAGGACAGGGGGTTGGACTGAAGCTTTCTTT	CASTRTGGWTEAFF
TRBV30	-	TRBD1	TRBJ1-1	TGTGCCTCCAAGACAGGGAGGATGTTAGGGAACACTGAAGCTTTCTTT	CASKTGRMLGNTEAFF
TRBV28	-	-	TRBJ2-1	TGTGCCAGCAGTTTATTATGGGGGACATCCTTGGGGTCCTACAATGAGCAGTTCTTC	CASSLLWGTSLGSYNEQFF
TRBV7-2	-	-	TRBJ2-1	TGTGCCAGCAGCTTAGAACGCGGGACTCCCACCTACAATGAGCAGTTCTTC	CASSLERGTPTYNEQFF
TRBV5-1	-	-	TRBJ2-7	TGCGCCAGCAGCTTGGAGGTAGCGGCCTCCTACGAGCAGTACTTC	CASSLEVAASYEQYF
TRBV19	-	TRBD2	TRBJ2-5	TGTGCCAGTAGTATTGCGGGGGGCCAAGAGACCCAGTACTTC	CASSIAGGQETQYF
TRBV2	-	-	TRBJ2-1	TGTGCCAGCAGTGACAGACTGCTCTCCTACAATGAGCAGTTCTTC	CASSDRLLSYNEQFF
TRBV18	-	TRBD1	TRBJ1-3	TGTGCCAGCTCTCAACAGGGGGCTGGAAACACCATATATTTT	CASSQQGAGNTIYF
TRBV7-3	-	TRBD2	TRBJ2-2	TGTGCCAGCAGCCTAACCTGGATGGCGGGAGTGCCCGGGGAGCTGTTTTTT	CASSLTWMAGVPGELFF
TRBV6-2/TRBV6-3	-	-	TRBJ1-5	TGTGCCAGCAGTTACAAACTTGCTTTTTATAGCAATCAGCCCCAGCATTTT	CASSYKLAFYSNQPQHF